This TCR beta chain is from a study of T-cell reconstitution after alpha-beta-depleted transplantation in children. This clonotype was recorded a few times. The TCRbeta library incorporated unique molecular identifiers. TCRdb itself ran the PCR reads through MiXCR, one entry per CDR3 protein. The data contain around 680,000 distinct CDR3 sequences, 15% to 20% of them seen just once; the ten biggest clones take up approximately 1.1%. The length of the CDR3 is 14 residues. Germline CDR1 is MNHNS and CDR2 is SASEGT. Trimming removed 8 bases at V and 9 bases at J, with 17 bases between. The rearrangement links TRBV6-1 to TRBJ1-6; no clear D gene. The sequence derives from a human donor who donated a stem cell graft to a child with acute myeloid leukemia. This specimen was PBMCs from the stem cell graft donor, taken from the stem cell graft. CDR3: CASWVRELGSPLHF. CDR3 coding DNA: TGTGCCAGCTGGGTCCGGGAGCTTGGTTCACCCCTCCACTTT.